The present TCR beta chain was sequenced within a study of blood T cells in healthy people across ages (dated by TCRdb to between 2015 and 2017). At the level of the whole study: In model experiments, template switching captured about one uniquely barcoded TCR beta cDNA molecule for every two T cells. Using the same blood draw, the study looked at two additional independent replicas of 1 million unique cDNA reads for two donors, one aged 18 to 30 and the other aged 80 or older. The donors were divided into four age groups: young (average about 15 years), middle-aged (approximately 39), aged (under 70) and long-lived (roughly 88). Using deep sequencing normalized with unique cDNA molecular identifiers, the study measured how TCR beta repertoire diversity changes with age. Paper-wide results and their limitations: The percentage of naive T cells measured by flow cytometry correlated strongly with observed TCR beta diversity. Compared with the aged group, the long-lived group had more naive CD4+ T cells, fewer expanded clones and increased TCR diversity, a pattern suggesting age selection. Because donor CMV infection status was unknown, age-related changes in expanded clonotypes were potentially confounded. Estimates of total diversity based on one million sequenced T cells were regarded as lower bounds and as underestimates. As age increased, observed TCR beta diversity per million T cells dropped in a roughly linear way, and a significant reduction was already evident by age about 36. Since profiling was done on bulk unsorted PBMCs, naive and antigen-experienced compartments could not be conclusively compared.

The CDR3 spans 13 residues, from the cysteine through the phenylalanine. CDR3 DNA only is kept here, 39 bases in frame from base 1. This clonotype was observed a handful of times. What this receptor recognizes is not known. No base-level quality is on record; no much larger clone is a single base apart. The library was built by means of 5' RACE. The data were produced on an Illumina HiSeq 2500. A second PCR of 7 to 11 cycles was performed with a sample-barcoded 5' primer and a J-beta primer mix. A unique molecular identifier was introduced onto each TCR beta cDNA molecule by a template-switch 5' adaptor carrying 12 random nucleotides. Each sample yielded at least 2.5 million CDR3-containing paired-end reads. First-strand cDNA was synthesized from all RNA with the Mint cDNA synthesis kit, primed by a TRBC-specific oligonucleotide. Following uracil-DNA glycosylase treatment, a first 18-cycle PCR with universal primers M1SS and BC2_uni_R was performed on all cDNA. As for the authors' bioinformatics: Each sample was normalized by randomly selecting 1 million high-quality reads, each carrying a distinct molecular identifier. Reads sharing molecular identifiers were discarded rather than binned into consensus sequences. MiTCR, run with a Q25 quality threshold and the strictest error-elimination algorithm, handled CDR3 identification, clonotype clustering and error correction. A nonparametric unseen species model using Euler transformation provided a lower-bound estimate of total TCR beta diversity. TCRdb reanalyzed the raw reads on its own, using fastp at Q25 for trimming and MiXCR for clone calling, and kept in-frame beta chains. Rows are combined by CDR3 protein, so each entry shows the most common genes and DNA. For this entry, the V and J calls and clone size follow TCRdb and not the study's own pipeline. This sample gives around 1,000,000 distinct CDR3 sequences in total; 20% to 25% of them show up just once. The top ten hold around 0.75% of the sample.

Donors were a few dozen systemically healthy Caucasian individuals from Russia aged 6 to 90 years. Each donor gave around 9.9 milliliters of peripheral blood, collected into EDTA-treated Vacutainer tubes. Ficoll-Paque density-gradient centrifugation was used to isolate PBMCs, with at least 7 million obtained per sample. Total RNA, at least 5.5 micrograms per sample, was extracted from PBMCs with Trizol reagent. Naive CD45RAhigh/CD27high T cell percentages were measured by flow cytometry on a PBMC aliquot from every donor. These same data were also listed under a study on T cells of mothers and their children. The second study's paper adds: Nine systemically healthy Caucasian individuals served as donors, namely three mothers together with their six children. cDNA synthesis consumed the entire amount of extracted RNA, loaded at approximately 1.5 ug RNA in each 15 ul reaction. In the second PCR, sample barcodes and 2-4 random nucleotides were introduced via the M1S primer. Over 9.5 million TCR beta CDR3 reads were obtained for each mother, and 2.5 million to 3 million reads were obtained for each child. Thymic selection shapes the output of TCR recombination in a similar way in related and unrelated pairs, and inherited differences have a minor effect. Normalized repertoire overlap was always slightly but never significantly higher in related than unrelated mother-child pairs. Persistent microchimeric T cell clones were not detected, at a sensitivity of about 99 clones per million clonotypes. The study used deep NGS to compare TCR beta repertoires of mothers and children, seeking features distinguishing related mother-child pairs from unrelated individuals. The mean age was about 37 +/- 4 years for the mothers and roughly 11 +/- 4 years for the children. After adapter ligation was performed with NEBNext reagents, the libraries were sequenced on an Illumina HiSeq 2000 with 100+100 nt paired-end reads. To prevent cross-contamination, the mother and child libraries were prepared a month apart and were sequenced in separate runs. For each donor, between roughly 500,000 and 2,300,000 distinct TCR beta clonotypes were identified. Naive TCR beta clonotypes were estimated from low-frequency clonotypes matched to each donor's FACS-determined naive share, without sorting.

The sequencing sample was made of blood. This receptor chain uses TRBV21-1 and TRBJ2-7; the table names TRBD1, a call not compared with the DNA. TRBV21-1 is classified as a pseudogene. The sequence was obtained from a girl aged 2-10 years in good health. The CDR3 reads as follows: CANGVEGGYEQYF. The nucleotide sequence is TGTGCCAACGGAGTGGAGGGGGGCTACGAGCAGTACTTC.